The 28 T cell receptor beta chains reported below all come from one sample, sequenced in a study of CD8+ T cells in alopecia areata. Once RNA had been extracted, it was reverse transcribed into cDNA to act as the sequencing template. Sequencing was performed with immunoSEQ multiplex PCR; in TCRdb, only in-frame clones are kept and a portion is missing. The sample yields roughly 280,000 clones, 60% seen once. This sample's treatment: oral pan-JAK inhibitor, 5-10 mg twice daily. The sequencing here drew on CD4+ T cells sorted from blood, taken around week 54, from a patient treated with tofacitinib. These receptors were collected from a human donor with alopecia areata.

This clone has only one observation. The J gene is TRBJ1-2, the V gene TRBV7-2; 8 positions match TRBD1. This CDR3 has 14 amino acids. Per the germline V gene, CDR1 is SGHTA and CDR2 is FQGNSA. Trimming at V came to 4 bases and at J to 3 bases, leaving 4 bases not matched to a gene. As DNA, the CDR3 is TGTGCCAGCAGCTCTCTGACAGGGGACTATGGCTACACCTTC. It specifies CASSSLTGDYGYTF.

The genes are TRBV30 and TRBJ1-6, with 9 nucleotides matching TRBD1. CDR3 length: 16 residues. CDR1 and CDR2 (germline): GTSNPN, SVGIG (reference sequence). After removal of 0 bases from V and 12 bases from J, the junction contained 12 bases not matched to a gene. This CDR3 is CAWSVRPSGQGGPLHF. Here the CDR3 DNA reads TGTGCCTGGAGTGTACGACCTTCGGGACAGGGTGGACCCCTCCACTTT.

The chain carries TRBV13 and TRBJ2-3; unclear D gene. The CDR3 is made up of 12 amino acids. V lost 8 bases, J lost 4 bases, and 10 bases lay in between. Germline V gene lookup returns CDR1 PRHDT and CDR2 FYEKMQ (reference sequence). CDR3 DNA: TGTGCCAGCGAATTACTGCCAGATACGCAGTATTTT. It translates to CASELLPDTQYF.

The chain has TRBV20-1 and TRBJ2-7; no reliable D call. V was clipped by 6 bases and J by 4 bases, with 10 bases between them. The CDR3 length is 11 residues. The germline gives CDR1 DFQATT, CDR2 SNEGSKA (reference sequence). CDR3 nucleotide sequence: TGCAGTGCGGTACTCCGTTACGAGCAGTACTTC. It is translated as CSAVLRYEQYF.

The V and J genes are TRBV7-2 and TRBJ1-5; 7 nucleotides line up with TRBD1. Germline assignment: CDR1 SGHTA and CDR2 FQGNSA. V lost 5 bases, J lost 1 base, and 5 bases stayed unmatched. CDR3 length: 15 amino acids. The CDR3 bases are TGTGCCAGCAGCATCTCAGGGGGGAGCAATCAGCCCCAGCATTTT. Protein product: CASSISGGSNQPQHF.

This clone has more than one count but fewer than ten. This rearrangement joins TRBV6-5 to TRBJ1-5, with D hard to call. Germline V gives CDR1 MNHEY, CDR2 SVGAGI. The length of the CDR3 is 13 residues. V dropped 6 bases and J dropped 4 bases, with 10 bases sitting between them. The CDR3 DNA reads TGTGCCAGCAGCCCCCAAATGAATCAGCCCCAGCATTTT. This codes for CASSPQMNQPQHF.

The CDR3 DNA is TGTGCCTGGAGTGTACGATACAATGAGCAGTTCTTC. The encoded protein is CAWSVRYNEQFF. The chain joins TRBV30 to TRBJ2-1, with D uncertain. The CDR3 extends over 12 amino acids. V was pared by 0 bases and J by 4 bases, with 4 bases between. Germline CDR1 and CDR2: GTSNPN and SVGIG (reference sequence).

This clone was seen ten or more times. The gene calls are TRBV11-2 and TRBJ2-7, with a possible D match to TRBD2 (5 bases). The V end lost 5 bases, the J end lost 2 bases, and 16 bases lay between the germline ends. Germline V gene sequence: CDR1 SGHAT, CDR2 FQNNGV. The CDR3 is 15 amino acids. CDR3 DNA sequence: TGTGCCAGCAGCCGAGAGAGGGTCGGAACCTACGAGCAGTACTTC. Its translation is CASSRERVGTYEQYF.

Only a few counts were recorded for this clone. The rearrangement uses TRBV5-1 and TRBJ1-1; a possible D gene is TRBD1 (5 bases). Trimming removed 0 bases from V and 3 bases from J, with 9 bases in between. The CDR3 loop spans 14 amino acids. Germline V gives CDR1 SGHRS, CDR2 YFSETQ. DNA of the CDR3: TGCGCCAGCAGCTTGGAAGGCAGGGACACTGAAGCTTTCTTT. Its translation: CASSLEGRDTEAFF.

The CDR3 loop reads CASRTQGGSTDTQYF. The CDR3 bases are TGTGCCAGCAGGACGCAGGGAGGAAGCACAGATACGCAGTATTTT. This chain uses TRBV6-1 with TRBJ2-3, with a possible D match to TRBD2 (6 bases). Trimming took 6 bases from V and 0 from J, leaving 13 bases between them. Germline-derived CDR1 and CDR2 are MNHNS and SASEGT. This CDR3 has 15 amino acids.

In its sample, this clone was seen a few times. This sample also contains other DNA sequences that code for the same CDR3. The chain employs TRBV7-9 and TRBJ1-2, with a weak D call TRBD1 (6 bases). The CDR3 totals 14 residues. V dropped 0 bases and J dropped 2 bases, with 7 bases sitting between them. Germline values: CDR1 SEHNR, CDR2 FQNEAQ (reference sequence). The CDR3 loop reads CASSLAGQNYGYTF. In DNA, the CDR3 is TGTGCCAGCAGCTTAGCCGGACAGAACTATGGCTACACCTTC.

This clone was found a few times. The J gene is TRBJ2-2, the V gene TRBV2; D is perhaps TRBD1 (5 bases). The V end lost 10 bases, the J end lost 4 bases, and 13 bases lay between the germline ends. Germline CDR1 is SNHLY and CDR2 is FYNNEI. The CDR3 covers 13 residues. The CDR3 is CATTDRLTGELFF. CDR3 coding DNA: TGTGCCACGACCGACAGACTCACCGGGGAGCTGTTTTTT.

This chain uses TRBV9 with TRBJ2-7; no firm D call. CDR1 and CDR2 from the germline V gene are SGDLS and YYNGEE. Trimming removed 0 bases at V and 3 bases at J, with 13 bases between. The CDR3 length is 15 residues. The CDR3: CASSVESAALYEQYF. DNA for the CDR3: TGTGCCAGCAGCGTAGAATCGGCAGCCCTCTACGAGCAGTACTTC.

The chain has TRBV29-1 and TRBJ1-1; perhaps TRBD1 as D (5 bases). Trimming removed 4 bases at V and 1 base at J, with 10 bases between. Germline V gene lookup returns CDR1 SQVTM and CDR2 ANQGSEA. The CDR3 extends over 13 amino acids. The CDR3 region has the DNA TGCAGCGTTGGGAGGCAGGGGAACACTGAAGCTTTCTTT. Protein product: CSVGRQGNTEAFF.

The chain is built from TRBV5-1 and TRBJ2-3; TRBD2 matches 7 bases. Germline V gives CDR1 SGHRS, CDR2 YFSETQ. V was clipped by 7 bases and J by 8 bases; unmatched bases: 7. The CDR3 covers 12 residues. In DNA, the CDR3 is TGCGCCAGCTGGGAGGGTTGGGGTACGCAGTATTTT. Protein sequence: CASWEGWGTQYF.

V gene TRBV11-2 combines with J gene TRBJ2-3, with 9 positions matching TRBD1. Trimming at V came to 5 bases and at J to 5 bases, leaving 8 bases not matched to a gene. This CDR3 is built from 15 residues. Germline V CDR1 and CDR2: SGHAT, FQNNGV. CDR3: CASSARGTGRDTQYF. The CDR3 DNA reads TGTGCCAGCAGCGCCAGAGGGACAGGGCGAGATACGCAGTATTTT.

V and J are TRBV29-1 and TRBJ2-5; weak D call: TRBD2 (5 bases). Germline V gives CDR1 SQVTM, CDR2 ANQGSEA. The V gene lost 7 bases and the J gene lost 5 bases, with 14 bases spanning the gap. The CDR3 is 12 residues long. The CDR3 nucleotides are TGCAGCGGTCGGGCTACGGGGGAGACCCAGTACTTC. Residues: CSGRATGETQYF.

This clone was seen a few times. The chain couples TRBV7-9 to TRBJ2-3, with D unresolved. Between the trimmed V and J ends, which lost 0 bases and 4 bases, there was a span of 8 bases. The CDR3 loop spans 14 amino acids. CDR1 SEHNR and CDR2 FQNEAQ come from the germline V gene (reference sequence). The CDR3 DNA is TGTGCCAGCAGCTTAGCGGAGACGGCAGATACGCAGTATTTT. Encoded protein: CASSLAETADTQYF.

This clone was detected only a few times. The chain couples TRBV29-1 to TRBJ1-1, with D perhaps TRBD1 (5 bases). Trimming took off 2 bases at V and 1 base at J, with 14 bases between the two ends. The CDR3 spans 15 residues. Germline loops: CDR1 SQVTM, CDR2 ANQGSEA. This CDR3 reads CSVESPGRQNTEAFF. The CDR3 DNA reads as TGCAGCGTTGAATCCCCGGGACGTCAGAACACTGAAGCTTTCTTT.

V usage is TRBV5-1 and J usage is TRBJ2-5; D ambiguous. CDR1 and CDR2 (germline): SGHRS, YFSETQ. The CDR3 sequence is 15 residues long. The V end lost 0 bases, the J end lost 0 bases, and 9 bases lay between the germline ends. The CDR3 DNA follows: TGCGCCAGCAGCTTGGAGGTGCCCCACCAAGAGACCCAGTACTTC. It encodes CASSLEVPHQETQYF.

V and J are TRBV30 and TRBJ2-5, with D unclear. Per germline, CDR1 GTSNPN and CDR2 SVGIG (reference sequence). The ends were cut back, 2 bases at V and 6 bases at J, with 4 bases in the middle. The CDR3 covers 10 residues. This chain's CDR3 is CAWSRQTQYF. In DNA form, the CDR3 reads TGTGCCTGGAGTAGGCAGACCCAGTACTTC.

The chain couples TRBV11-2 to TRBJ1-6; no clear D gene. The CDR3 loop spans 14 amino acids. CDR1 is SGHAT and CDR2 is FQNNGV in the germline V gene. V was pared by 1 base and J by 7 bases, with 8 bases between. CDR3 protein: CASSLVSHNSPLHF. Written as DNA, the CDR3 is TGTGCCAGCAGCTTAGTCAGTCACAATTCACCCCTCCACTTT. Filled out from reference TRBV11-2 and TRBJ1-6, the complete variable domain reads EAGVAQSPRYKIIEKRQSVAFWCNPISGHATLYWYQQILGQGPKLLIQFQNNGVVDDSQLPKDRFSAERLKGVDSTLKIQPAKLEDSAVYLCASSLVSHNSPLHFGNGTRLTVT.

This CDR3 is CASSPGGNTEAFF. The CDR3 DNA reads as TGTGCCAGCAGCCCAGGGGGGAACACTGAAGCTTTCTTT. The chain uses TRBV5-4 and TRBJ1-1; TRBD1 aligns across 7 bases. Losses at the gene ends were 4 bases for V and 1 base for J; bases not matched to a gene: 1. CDR1 and CDR2 from the germline V gene are SGHNT and YYREEE (reference sequence). This CDR3 contains 13 residues. Combining the CDR3 with reference TRBV5-4 and TRBJ1-1 gives the whole variable domain ETGVTQSPTHLIKTRGQQVTLRCSSQSGHNTVSWYQQALGQGPQFIFQYYREEENGRGNFPPRFSGLQFPNYSSELNVNALELDDSALYLCASSPGGNTEAFFGQGTRLTVV.

V gene TRBV4-2 combines with J gene TRBJ2-7; 12 bases agree with TRBD1. The V gene's germline CDR1 is LGHNA and CDR2 YNFKEQ. J gave up 7 bases and V 1 base, and 5 bases lay outside the gene matches. The CDR3 is made up of 15 amino acids. CDR3 region: CASSQAGQGAGEQYF. In nucleotides, the CDR3 is TGTGCCAGCAGCCAAGCGGGACAGGGGGCAGGGGAGCAGTACTTC.

This clone has only a few counts. This sequence joins TRBV29-1 and TRBJ1-2; D not certain. Germline CDR1 SQVTM, CDR2 ANQGSEA. Trimming took off 1 base at V and 2 bases at J, with 5 bases between the two ends. The CDR3 length is 12 residues. This CDR3 reads CSVEGQNYGYTF. The CDR3 DNA is TGCAGCGTTGAAGGTCAGAACTATGGCTACACCTTC.

The rearrangement uses TRBV5-1 and TRBJ1-1; 7 bases match TRBD1. CDR1 SGHRS and CDR2 YFSETQ come from the germline V gene. The CDR3 length is 15 residues. V lost 3 bases to trimming and J lost 1 base; unmatched junction nucleotides: 6. The CDR3: CASSSMGQWNTEAFF. CDR3 DNA sequence: TGCGCCAGCAGCTCGATGGGACAGTGGAACACTGAAGCTTTCTTT.

Concerning this clone itself: This same CDR3 is encoded by further DNA sequences in the sample. The chain combines TRBV9 with TRBJ1-1; the match to TRBD1 covers 8 bases. Trimming cost V 3 bases and J 5 bases; bases outside gene matches: 3. The germline V gene has CDR1 SGDLS and CDR2 YYNGEE. The CDR3 sequence is 13 residues long. CDR3: CASSATGGTEAFF. In DNA form, the CDR3 reads TGTGCCAGCAGCGCTACAGGGGGGACTGAAGCTTTCTTT.

The table lists this clone with a few counts. In nucleotides, the CDR3 is TGTGCCAGCAGCCTCGAGCGGGGGCCCGAGCAGTACTTC. Protein product: CASSLERGPEQYF. The J gene is TRBJ2-7, the V gene TRBV7-2; 8 bases are shared with TRBD2. The junction had 6 bases not matched to a gene; V was cut back by 5 bases and J by 6 bases. This CDR3 contains 13 residues. CDR1 is SGHTA, CDR2 FQGNSA, per germline. Complete variable domain (other parts from reference TRBV7-2 and TRBJ2-7): GAGVSQSPSNKVTEKGKDVELRCDPISGHTALYWYRQSLGQGLEFLIYFQGNSAPDKSGLPSDRFSAERTGGSVSTLTIQRTQQEDSAVYLCASSLERGPEQYFGPGTRLTVT.